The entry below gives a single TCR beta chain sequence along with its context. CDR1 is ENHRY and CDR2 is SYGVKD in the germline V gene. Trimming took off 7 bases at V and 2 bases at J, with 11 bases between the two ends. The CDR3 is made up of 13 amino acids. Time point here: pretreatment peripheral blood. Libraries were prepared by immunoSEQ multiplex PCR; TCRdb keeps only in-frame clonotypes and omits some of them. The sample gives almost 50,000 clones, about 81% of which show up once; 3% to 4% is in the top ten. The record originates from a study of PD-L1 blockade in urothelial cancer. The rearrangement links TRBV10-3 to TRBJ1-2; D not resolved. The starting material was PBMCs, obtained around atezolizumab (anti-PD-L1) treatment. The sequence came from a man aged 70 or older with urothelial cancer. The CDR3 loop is CAITKERNYGYTF. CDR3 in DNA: TGTGCCATCACTAAGGAGCGAAACTATGGCTACACCTTC.